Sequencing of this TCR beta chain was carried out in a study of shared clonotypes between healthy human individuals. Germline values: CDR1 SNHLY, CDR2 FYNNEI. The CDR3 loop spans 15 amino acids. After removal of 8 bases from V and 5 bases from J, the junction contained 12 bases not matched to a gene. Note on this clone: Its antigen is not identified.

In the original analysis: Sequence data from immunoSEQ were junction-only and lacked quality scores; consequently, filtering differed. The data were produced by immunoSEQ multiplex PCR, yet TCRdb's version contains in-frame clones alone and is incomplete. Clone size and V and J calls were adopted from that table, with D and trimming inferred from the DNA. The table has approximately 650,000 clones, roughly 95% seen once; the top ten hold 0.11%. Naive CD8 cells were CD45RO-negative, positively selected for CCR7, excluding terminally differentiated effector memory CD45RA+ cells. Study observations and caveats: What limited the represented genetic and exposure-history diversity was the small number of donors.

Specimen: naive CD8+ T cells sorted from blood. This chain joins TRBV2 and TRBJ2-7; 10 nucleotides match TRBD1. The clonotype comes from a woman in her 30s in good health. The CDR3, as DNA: TGTGCCAGCGCTGATCCGGGACAGGGGTTCCACGAGCAGTACTTC. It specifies CASADPGQGFHEQYF.